The 8 T cell receptor beta chains below come from one sample, sequenced in a study of tumor and adjacent non-tumor tissue in lung cancer (dated by TCRdb to the late 2010s). The receptor library was made with multiplex PCR. For sequencing, an Illumina HiSeq 2500 was employed. TCRbeta libraries were constructed through three rounds of nested PCR with primers (Table S4) according to protocols modified from ARM-PCR. TCRdb redid the processing of the public reads, applying fastp at Q25 and MiXCR, and retained in-frame beta chains. Rows with a matching CDR3 protein are joined into one entry that keeps the most common DNA and genes. This sample holds about 93,000 distinct CDR3 sequences; just over 65% were observed only once. Roughly 18% of the sample rests with the top ten. RNA was extracted from bulk unsorted tissue and checked for quality with a NanoDrop ND-1000 and an Agilent 2100. The specimen sequenced was lung tumor tissue. The receptors originated from a man in his 60s with non-small cell lung cancer.

The rearrangement joins TRBV11-2 to TRBJ2-3; 7 nucleotides match TRBD2. Per germline, CDR1 SGHAT and CDR2 FQNNGV. This CDR3 is built from 17 residues. V shed 3 bases, J shed 4 bases, and the junction held 13 bases outside the gene matches. As DNA, the CDR3 is TGTGCCAGCAGCTTGGACCAGCGGGGCCCACGGGCAGATACGCAGTATTTT. It encodes CASSLDQRGPRADTQYF.

This clonotype was seen more than once but under ten times. V and J are TRBV18 and TRBJ1-1; D is unresolved. The CDR3 has 10 amino acids. The V gene's germline CDR1 is KGHSH and CDR2 LQKENI. V lost 5 bases and J lost 5, with 3 bases in between. The chain's CDR3 is CASSGTEAFF. The CDR3 DNA sequence: TGTGCCAGCTCAGGGACTGAAGCTTTCTTT.

This clonotype showed up many times. The chain combines TRBV5-5 with TRBJ2-6; D not resolved. Trimming cost V 0 bases and J 0 bases, with 13 bases left between them. In germline, CDR1 is SGHKS, CDR2 YYEKEE (reference sequence). The CDR3 sequence is 18 residues long. Here the CDR3 reads CASSLAGANPSGANVLTF. CDR3 in DNA: TGTGCCAGCAGCTTGGCGGGTGCAAATCCCTCTGGGGCCAACGTCCTGACTTTC.

This clonotype showed up many times. The chain combines TRBV12-3 or TRBV12-4 with TRBJ1-2, with TRBD1 matching over 11 bases. The CDR3 is 14 amino acids. V was clipped by 3 bases and J by 8 bases; unmatched bases: 5. DNA of the CDR3: TGTGCCAGCAGTTTCGGACAGGGGGCTGTGGGCTACACCTTC. This encodes CASSFGQGAVGYTF.

The chain joins TRBV6-1 to TRBJ2-1; 8 bases agree with TRBD2. Unmatched junction bases numbered 17, after V lost 7 bases and J lost 12 bases. Germline CDR1 reads MNHNS; CDR2 reads SASEGT. The CDR3 totals 15 residues. CDR3 amino acids: CASKTGSGSWCGQFF. Written as DNA, the CDR3 is TGTGCCAGCAAGACTGGAAGCGGGAGCTGGTGTGGGCAGTTCTTC.

This clonotype has at least ten counts. The chain has TRBV28 and TRBJ2-7; no reliable D call. V was cut by 5 bases and J by 7 bases, with 15 bases left in between. In germline, CDR1 is MDHEN, CDR2 SYDVKM. This CDR3 spans 13 amino acids. Here the CDR3 DNA reads TGTGCCAGCAGTCCATACTCGTCCGGGGAGCAGTACTTC. This codes for CASSPYSSGEQYF.

To note about this clonotype: This sequence may be a read error, since a much larger clone differs from it by one base. The chain has TRBV6-2 or TRBV6-3 and TRBJ2-1, with TRBD2 as a possible D gene (5 bases). CDR1 and CDR2 from the germline V gene are MNHEY and SVGEGT. The CDR3 is 16 amino acids. Trimming pared 6 bases from V and 3 bases from J, leaving 18 bases between. The CDR3 is CASRSFTSSIYNEQFF. CDR3 bases: TGTGCCAGCAGGTCGTTCACTAGTTCTATCTACAATGAGCAGTTCTTC.

A remark on this clonotype: With a much larger clone just one base away, this may be a read error. The chain recombines TRBV7-8 with TRBJ2-5; D call uncertain. V was shortened by 2 bases and J by 4 bases, with 5 bases between the two germline ends. The germline V gene encodes CDR1 SGHVS and CDR2 FQNEAQ. The CDR3 has 12 residues. In DNA, the CDR3 is TGTGCCAGCAGCTTACCTGTAGAGACCCAGTACTTC. It is translated as CASSLPVETQYF.